This TCR beta chain stems from a study of blood T cell repertoires in COVID-19. Background on the study: Sources were T cells, B-cell-depleted T cells, or PBMCs; the material itself was cDNA or gDNA.

This CDR3 is built from 13 residues. V dropped 5 bases and J dropped 9 bases, with 14 bases sitting between them. CDR1 is MNHEY, CDR2 SVGAGI, per germline. Using immunoSEQ multiplex PCR, the repertoire was profiled, and TCRdb retains in-frame clones only, with some absent. The sample has about 200,000 clones; approximately 81% are singletons. The sequenced material came from peripheral blood. The TCR sequence derives from a woman of 80 years or more with acute or convalescent COVID-19. The chain couples TRBV6-5 to TRBJ1-5; D is perhaps TRBD1 (5 bases). CDR3 sequence: CASSPRGFRPQHF. CDR3 sequence (DNA): TGTGCCAGCAGTCCCCGGGGGTTTCGGCCCCAGCATTTT.